The T cell receptor (beta chain) described here comes from a study of graft-versus-host responses after intestinal transplantation. Background on the study: Anti-thymocyte globulin induction, then tacrolimus and steroids for two to four years, went to all recipients.

The repertoire was sequenced with immunoSEQ multiplex PCR; TCRdb's copy has only in-frame clones and lacks some. This sample has 13,000 or so clones, with roughly 83% found just once. V lost 0 bases and J 2 bases, leaving 12 bases between the germline ends. Germline assignment: CDR1 SGHRS and CDR2 YFSETQ. This CDR3 is built from 16 residues. Sample: PBMCs, taken roughly 310 days after intestinal transplant. V usage is TRBV5-1 and J usage is TRBJ2-1, with D tentatively TRBD2 (6 bases). The receptor's source is a human patient who received an intestinal transplant, so some T cells may come from the graft donor. In DNA, the CDR3 is TGCGCCAGCAGCTTGGCCGGAGGGGTAACCTACAATGAGCAGTTCTTC. The encoded protein is CASSLAGGVTYNEQFF.